This T cell receptor (beta chain) is from a study of human versus mouse CDR3 diversity and MHC coevolution. General study points: About 6 MHC II alleles selected the human T cells. Human CDR3s averaged more deletions and insertions than mouse CDR3s.

Naive CD4 T cells were sorted as CD45RO-negative, CD62L-positive. For this clone: Its matching antigen is unknown.

The germline V and J ends were trimmed by 3 bases and 6 bases, with 16 bases remaining between them. The CDR3 is 15 amino acids. Per the germline V gene, CDR1 is SGDLS and CDR2 is YYNGEE. Measured with immunoSEQ multiplex PCR; TCRdb has only the in-frame clones, and not every one. Of 60,000 to 95,000 clones in the sample, 85% to 95% were seen once. The genes are TRBV9 and TRBJ1-5; tentatively, D is TRBD1 (5 bases). Sequencing was carried out using naive CD4+ T cells from blood. Subset indicated: CD45RO-negative CD62L-positive naive CD4 T cells. The origin of this receptor is a person aged 25 to 69 in good health. The CDR3 loop reads CASSARGDISQPQHF. Here the CDR3 DNA reads TGTGCCAGCAGCGCGCGGGGGGATATTAGTCAGCCCCAGCATTTT.